This T cell receptor (beta chain) came from a study of cytomegalovirus exposure and HLA in healthy donors. This clone came up a few times. Germline V gene data show CDR1 as SGHRS and CDR2 as YFSETQ. V lost 4 bases, J lost 4 bases, and 9 bases lay in between. This CDR3 region has 14 residues. The PCR made use of 60 Vbeta and 13 Jbeta primers. TCRdb's copy holds only in-frame clones and misses some; the assay was immunoSEQ multiplex PCR. Of approximately 90,000 clones detected, around 77% appear once; the ten largest clones hold 3% to 4.5%. The chain is built from TRBV5-1 and TRBJ1-6, with D unresolved. The sequence derives from a man in his thirties or forties in good health and CMV-seronegative. Sequencing input: PBMCs. The CDR3 here is CASSLAEYNSPLHF. For the CDR3, the DNA is TGCGCCAGCAGCCTGGCGGAGTATAATTCACCCCTCCACTTT.